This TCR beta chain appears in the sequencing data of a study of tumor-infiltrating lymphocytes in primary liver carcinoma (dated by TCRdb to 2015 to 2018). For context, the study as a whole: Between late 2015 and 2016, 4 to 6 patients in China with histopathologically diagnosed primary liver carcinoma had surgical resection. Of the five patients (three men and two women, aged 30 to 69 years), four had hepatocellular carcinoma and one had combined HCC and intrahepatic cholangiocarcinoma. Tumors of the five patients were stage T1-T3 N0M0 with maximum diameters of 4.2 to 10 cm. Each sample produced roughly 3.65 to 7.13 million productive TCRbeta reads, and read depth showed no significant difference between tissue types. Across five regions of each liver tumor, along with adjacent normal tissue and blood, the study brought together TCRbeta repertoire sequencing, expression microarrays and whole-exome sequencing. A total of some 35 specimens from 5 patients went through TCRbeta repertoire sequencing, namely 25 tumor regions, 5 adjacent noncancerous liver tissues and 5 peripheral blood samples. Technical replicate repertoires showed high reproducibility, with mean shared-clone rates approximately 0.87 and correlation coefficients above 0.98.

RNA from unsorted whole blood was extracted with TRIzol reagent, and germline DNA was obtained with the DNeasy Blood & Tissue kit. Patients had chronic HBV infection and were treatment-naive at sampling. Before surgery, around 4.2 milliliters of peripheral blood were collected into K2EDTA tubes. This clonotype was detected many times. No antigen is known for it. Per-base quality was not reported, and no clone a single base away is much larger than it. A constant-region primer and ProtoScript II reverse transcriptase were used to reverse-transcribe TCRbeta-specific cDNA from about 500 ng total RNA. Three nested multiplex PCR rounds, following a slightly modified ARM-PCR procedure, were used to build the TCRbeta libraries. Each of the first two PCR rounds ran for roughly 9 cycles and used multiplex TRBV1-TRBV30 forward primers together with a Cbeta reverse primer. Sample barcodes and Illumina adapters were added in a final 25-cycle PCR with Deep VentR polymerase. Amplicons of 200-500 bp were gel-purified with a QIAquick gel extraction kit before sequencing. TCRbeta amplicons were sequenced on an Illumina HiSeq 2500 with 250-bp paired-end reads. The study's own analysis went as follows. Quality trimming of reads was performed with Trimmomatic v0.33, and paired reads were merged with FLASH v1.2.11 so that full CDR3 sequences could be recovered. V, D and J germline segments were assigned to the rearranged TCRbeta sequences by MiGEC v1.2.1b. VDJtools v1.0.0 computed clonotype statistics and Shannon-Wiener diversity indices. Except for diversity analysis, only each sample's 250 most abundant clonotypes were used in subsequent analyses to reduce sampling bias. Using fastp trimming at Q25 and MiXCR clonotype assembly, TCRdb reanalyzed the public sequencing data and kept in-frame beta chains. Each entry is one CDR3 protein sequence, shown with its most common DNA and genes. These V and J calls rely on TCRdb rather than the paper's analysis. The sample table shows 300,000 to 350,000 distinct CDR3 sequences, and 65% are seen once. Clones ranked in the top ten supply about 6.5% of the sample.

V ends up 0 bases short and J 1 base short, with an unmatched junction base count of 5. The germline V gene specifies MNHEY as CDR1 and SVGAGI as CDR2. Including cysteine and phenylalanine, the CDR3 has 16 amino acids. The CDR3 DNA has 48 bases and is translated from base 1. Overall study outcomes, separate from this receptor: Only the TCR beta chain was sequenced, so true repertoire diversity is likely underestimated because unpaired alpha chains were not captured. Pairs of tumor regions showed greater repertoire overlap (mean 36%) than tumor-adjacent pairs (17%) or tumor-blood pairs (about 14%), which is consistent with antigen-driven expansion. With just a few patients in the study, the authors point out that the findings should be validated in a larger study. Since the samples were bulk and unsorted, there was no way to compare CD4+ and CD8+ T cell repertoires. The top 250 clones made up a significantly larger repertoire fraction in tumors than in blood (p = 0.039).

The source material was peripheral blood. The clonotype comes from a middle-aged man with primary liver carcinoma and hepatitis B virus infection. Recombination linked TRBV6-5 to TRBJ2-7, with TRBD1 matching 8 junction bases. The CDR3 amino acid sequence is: CASSYSKGQASYEQYF. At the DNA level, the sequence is TGTGCCAGCAGTTACTCGAAGGGACAGGCTTCCTACGAGCAGTACTTC.